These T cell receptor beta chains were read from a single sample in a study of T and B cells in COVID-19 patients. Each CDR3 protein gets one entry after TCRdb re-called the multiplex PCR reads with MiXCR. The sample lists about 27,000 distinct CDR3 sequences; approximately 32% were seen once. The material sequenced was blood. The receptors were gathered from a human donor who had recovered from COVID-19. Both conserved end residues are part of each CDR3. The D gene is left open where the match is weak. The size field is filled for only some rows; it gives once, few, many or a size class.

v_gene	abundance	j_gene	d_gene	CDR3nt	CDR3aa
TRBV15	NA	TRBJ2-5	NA	TGTGTCACCAGCAGAGATTTGCGGGCCCAAGAGACCCAGTACTTC	CVTSRDLRAQETQYF
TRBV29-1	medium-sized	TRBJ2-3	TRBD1	TGCAGCGTTGAAGCTGGCCTCCTGGAGGGCAGGGGGCGAGATACGCAGTATTTT	CSVEAGLLEGRGRDTQYF
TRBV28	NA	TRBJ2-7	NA	TGTGCCAGCAGTTCCGTAGGCTACGAGCAGTACTTC	CASSSVGYEQYF
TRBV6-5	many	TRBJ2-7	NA	TGTGCCAGCAGTTACTCGACTTCTCCCCGAGCCTCCTACGAGCAGTACTTC	CASSYSTSPRASYEQYF
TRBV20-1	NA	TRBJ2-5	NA	TGCAGTGCTAGAGATCCCAGGGCGGGTGAGACCCAGTACTTC	CSARDPRAGETQYF
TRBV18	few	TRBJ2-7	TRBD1	TGTGCCAGCTCACCGGGACAGGACACCCACGAGCAGTACTTC	CASSPGQDTHEQYF
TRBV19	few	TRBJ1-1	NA	TGTGCCAGTAGTATGGGGACCTTCCCTGAAGCTTTCTTT	CASSMGTFPEAFF
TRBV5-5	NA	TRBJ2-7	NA	TGTGCCAGCAGCTCGACAGGAAATACCTACGAGCAGTACTTC	CASSSTGNTYEQYF
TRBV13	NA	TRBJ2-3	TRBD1	TGTGCCAGCAGCTTCGGCAGGGGGCGAACAGATACGCAGTATTTT	CASSFGRGRTDTQYF
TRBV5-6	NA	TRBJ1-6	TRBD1	TGTGCCAGCAGCCCGGGACAGGGGTGGAATTCACCCCTCCACTTT	CASSPGQGWNSPLHF
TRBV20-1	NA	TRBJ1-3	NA	TGCAGTGCTCTCCGGGACGGGAGCGGAAACACCATATATTTT	CSALRDGSGNTIYF
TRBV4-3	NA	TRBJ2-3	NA	TGCGCCAGCAGCCCTTATCGGAGGGATACGCAGTATTTT	CASSPYRRDTQYF
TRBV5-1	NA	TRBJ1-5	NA	TGTGCCAGCAGCCGCACGATAGCAATCAGCCCCCAGCATTTT	CASSRTIAISPQHF
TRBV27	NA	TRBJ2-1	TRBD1	TGTGCCAGCAAACACTCAGGGGGAGACTCCTACAATGAGCAGTTCTTC	CASKHSGGDSYNEQFF
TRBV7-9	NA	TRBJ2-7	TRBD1	TGTGCCAGCAGCGACCGGGACAGGGTAATCTACGAGCAGTACTTC	CASSDRDRVIYEQYF
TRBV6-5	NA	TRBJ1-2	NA	TGTGCCGGCAAGCGGGTTAAACACTATGGCTACACCTTC	CAGKRVKHYGYTF
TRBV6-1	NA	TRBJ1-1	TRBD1	TGTGCCAGCAGTGAACAGGGGGGGATGAACACTGAAGCTTTCTTT	CASSEQGGMNTEAFF
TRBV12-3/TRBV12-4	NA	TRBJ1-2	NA	TGTGCCAGCAGTTCCACAGGGCGCTCTAACTATGGCTACACCTTC	CASSSTGRSNYGYTF
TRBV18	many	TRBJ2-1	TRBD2	TGTGCCAGCTCACCACCTAGCGGGGGGGCCCGAAATGAGCAGTTCTTC	CASSPPSGGARNEQFF
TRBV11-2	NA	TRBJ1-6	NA	TGTGCCAGCAGCCGACAGCGTAACCATTCACCCCTCCACTTT	CASSRQRNHSPLHF
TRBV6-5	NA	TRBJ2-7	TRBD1	TGTGCCAGCAGGCTCAACAGGGGGTACTCCTACGAGCAGTACTTC	CASRLNRGYSYEQYF
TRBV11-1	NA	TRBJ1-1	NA	TGTGCCAGCAGGGGGGGACCGTCGAACACTGAAGCTTTCTTT	CASRGGPSNTEAFF
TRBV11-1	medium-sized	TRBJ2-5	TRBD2	TGTGCCAGCAGCGCGGGACTAGCGGGAGTGGTTGAGACCCAGTACTTC	CASSAGLAGVVETQYF
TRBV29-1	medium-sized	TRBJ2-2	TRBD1	TGCAGTGCGGGACAGGGTTACACCGGGGAGCTGTTTTTT	CSAGQGYTGELFF
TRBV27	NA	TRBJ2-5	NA	TGTGCCAGCAGTCGAGGGGGGGCAGGGGGCCAAGAGACCCAGTACTTC	CASSRGGAGGQETQYF
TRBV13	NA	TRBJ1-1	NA	TGCGCCAGCAGTCCGGTTGGCACTGAAGCTTTCTTT	CASSPVGTEAFF
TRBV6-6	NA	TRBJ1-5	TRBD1	TGTGCCAGCAGTTACTCGGCGACAGGGGCCGTCAATCAGCCCCAGCATTTT	CASSYSATGAVNQPQHF
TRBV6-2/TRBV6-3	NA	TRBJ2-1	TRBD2	TGTGCCAGCAGTTACCCTGGACTAGCGGGAGGTAATGAGCAGTTCTTC	CASSYPGLAGGNEQFF
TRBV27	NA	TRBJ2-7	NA	TGTGCCAGCAGTTCACCTAGTAGGACCCGACACGAGCAGTACTTC	CASSSPSRTRHEQYF